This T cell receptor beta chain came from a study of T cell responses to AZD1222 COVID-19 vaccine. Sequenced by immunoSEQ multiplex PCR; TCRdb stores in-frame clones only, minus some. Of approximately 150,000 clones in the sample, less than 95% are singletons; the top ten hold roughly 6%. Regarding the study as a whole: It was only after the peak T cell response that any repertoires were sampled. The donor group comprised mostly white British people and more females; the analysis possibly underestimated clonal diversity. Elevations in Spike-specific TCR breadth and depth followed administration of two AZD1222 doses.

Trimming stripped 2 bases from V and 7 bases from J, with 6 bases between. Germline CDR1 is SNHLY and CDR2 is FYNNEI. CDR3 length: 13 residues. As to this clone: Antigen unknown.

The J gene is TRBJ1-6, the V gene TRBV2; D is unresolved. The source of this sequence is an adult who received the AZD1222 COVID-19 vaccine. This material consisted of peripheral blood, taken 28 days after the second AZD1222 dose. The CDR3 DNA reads TGTGCCAGCAGTGAAAACCAAAATTCACCCCTCCACTTT. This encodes CASSENQNSPLHF.